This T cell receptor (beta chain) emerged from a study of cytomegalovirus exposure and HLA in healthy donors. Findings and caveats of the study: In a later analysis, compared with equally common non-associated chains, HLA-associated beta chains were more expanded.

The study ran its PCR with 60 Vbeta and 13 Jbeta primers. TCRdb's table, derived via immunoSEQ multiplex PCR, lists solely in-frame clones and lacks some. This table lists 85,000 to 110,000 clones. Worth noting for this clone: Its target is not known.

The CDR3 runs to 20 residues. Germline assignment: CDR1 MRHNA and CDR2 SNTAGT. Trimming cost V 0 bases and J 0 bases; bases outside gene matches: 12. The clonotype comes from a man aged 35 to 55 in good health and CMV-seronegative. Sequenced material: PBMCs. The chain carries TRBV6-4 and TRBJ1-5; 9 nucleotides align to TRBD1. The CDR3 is CASSDSGTGRRGLSNQPQHF. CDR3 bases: TGTGCCAGCAGTGACTCCGGGACAGGGCGGCGAGGGCTTAGCAATCAGCCCCAGCATTTT.